The T cell receptor beta chain under discussion was sequenced for a study of beta chain features in type 1 diabetes. Background on the study: Sorted cell examination encompassed 85 million to 140 million cells across all samples. Whole-study findings and limits: Amplification by PCR could prefer shorter templates, with the same effect in patients and controls.

TCRB transcripts that were expressed got sequenced, as all of the isolated RNA had been reverse transcribed. Reads from naive, central memory and regulatory T cell samples averaged about 3.3 million. Sequencing used immunoSEQ multiplex PCR; TCRdb keeps in-frame clones, though not all of them. The sample shows 680,000 or so clones, roughly a sixth of them seen only once. Deletions cut 0 bases from V and 8 bases from J, with 17 bases between. Per germline, CDR1 SGHRS and CDR2 YFSETQ. CDR3 length: 15 amino acids. Populations isolated by sorting all had purity greater than 95%. This clone was picked up a small number of times. Its specificity is unknown.

The receptor comes from a man aged 18 to 30 in good health. V and J are TRBV5-1 and TRBJ1-2; D ambiguous. The sequencing sample was made of naive CD4+ T cells from blood. CDR3 sequence: CASSLEGSRVGGYTF. CDR3 nucleotide sequence: TGCGCCAGCAGCTTGGAGGGATCACGCGTAGGAGGCTACACCTTC.